The 30 T cell receptor beta chains presented below share a single source sample, sequenced in a study of identical twins. TCRdb reprocessed the 5' RACE reads via MiXCR and lists one record per CDR3 protein. Of around 160,000 distinct CDR3 sequences listed, around 3.4% are singletons. What was sequenced was memory T cells sorted from blood. The receptor source for this set is a man between 18 and 35 years old in good health.

This clonotype was seen at least ten times. The V gene is TRBV20-1, the J gene TRBJ2-7; 7 bases match TRBD2. CDR3 length: 14 amino acids. V was pared by 6 bases and J by 2 bases, with 10 bases of the junction left unmatched. Germline V CDR1 and CDR2: DFQATT, SNEGSKA (reference sequence). CDR3 sequence reads: CSATRGAGAYEQYF. The CDR3 DNA reads TGCAGTGCCACCCGAGGGGCGGGAGCCTACGAGCAGTACTTC.

This clonotype was counted at least ten times. The rearrangement uses TRBV5-1 and TRBJ1-2; 7 bases line up with TRBD1. The CDR3 runs to 14 residues. The trim removed 4 bases at V and 4 bases at J, leaving 7 bases unmatched. Germline assignment: CDR1 SGHRS and CDR2 YFSETQ. The CDR3 DNA reads as TGCGCCAGCAGCCCCGAAGGGACAGCCTATGGCTACACCTTC. The encoded protein is CASSPEGTAYGYTF.

This clonotype occurred many times. The CDR3 DNA reads as TGCGCCAGCAGCAAACAGGGGACCGCCGGGGAGACCCAGTACTTC. It translates to CASSKQGTAGETQYF. V gene TRBV4-1 combines with J gene TRBJ2-5; 7 nucleotides align to TRBD1. The CDR3 spans 15 residues. Trimming took 5 bases from V and 5 from J; bases not matched to a gene: 11. Germline V gene sequence: CDR1 MGHRA, CDR2 YSYEKL.

This clonotype was seen at least ten times. The J gene is TRBJ1-2, the V gene TRBV20-1; 7 nucleotides match TRBD1. Per germline, CDR1 DFQATT and CDR2 SNEGSKA (reference sequence). The CDR3 spans 13 residues. J lost 8 bases, V lost 7 bases, and 13 bases had no gene match. CDR3 in amino acids: CSGSGGPQGGYTF. CDR3 nucleotides: TGCAGTGGTTCAGGGGGACCCCAGGGAGGCTACACCTTC.

This clonotype has a count of ten or more. The CDR3 region has the DNA TGTGCCAGCAGTTTCGGCGGGTGGGAGACCCAGTACTTC. It specifies CASSFGGWETQYF. The chain joins TRBV12-3 or TRBV12-4 to TRBJ2-5, with TRBD2 as a possible D gene (5 bases). V was pared by 3 bases and J by 5 bases, with 10 bases between. CDR3 size: 13 residues.

This clonotype was recorded at least ten times. The chain has TRBV9 and TRBJ2-1, with D perhaps TRBD2 (5 bases). The CDR3 extends over 14 amino acids. Germline loops: CDR1 SGDLS, CDR2 YYNGEE. The V gene lost 0 bases and the J gene lost 5 bases, with 9 bases spanning the gap. CDR3 loop: CASSVAGRDNEQFF. CDR3 sequence (DNA): TGTGCCAGCAGCGTAGCTGGGAGAGACAATGAGCAGTTCTTC.

This clonotype has ten or more counts. The chain uses TRBV4-3 and TRBJ2-1; D possibly corresponds to TRBD2 (7 bases). The germline V and J ends were trimmed by 4 bases and 3 bases, with 16 bases remaining between them. There are 16 residues in the CDR3. The germline CDR1 and CDR2 sequences are LGHNA and YSLEER. The CDR3: CASSRRGGGGYNEQFF. CDR3 DNA sequence: TGCGCCAGCAGCCGGCGGGGAGGGGGGGGCTACAATGAGCAGTTCTTC.

This clonotype appeared many times. The CDR3 sequence is CSAVGLSTDTQYF. CDR3 in DNA: TGCAGTGCAGTCGGACTGAGCACAGATACGCAGTATTTT. The chain links TRBV20-1 to TRBJ2-3, with D possibly matching TRBD2 (5 bases). Trimming cost V 6 bases and J 0 bases, with 10 bases left between them. The CDR3 is 13 amino acids. CDR1 is DFQATT, CDR2 SNEGSKA, per germline (reference sequence).

This clonotype has ten or more counts. The rearrangement uses TRBV4-2 and TRBJ2-5, with TRBD2 matching 10 bases. Germline V CDR1 and CDR2: LGHNA, YNFKEQ. V lost 4 bases and J lost 3; bases outside the gene matches: 8. The CDR3 extends over 16 amino acids. CDR3 protein: CASSLSLTSGEETQYF. The DNA for the CDR3 is TGTGCCAGCAGCCTATCGCTTACTAGCGGGGAAGAGACCCAGTACTTC.

For this clonotype: A much larger clone differs from this one at a single base, so this may be a read error. It is likely a read error, because the conserved phenylalanine at the end of the CDR3 is missing. The chain uses TRBV5-1 and TRBJ2-5; 8 nucleotides agree with TRBD2. CDR3 length: 14 amino acids. The trim removed 0 bases at V and 4 bases at J, leaving 2 bases unmatched. From germline, CDR1 is SGHRS and CDR2 YFSETQ. The CDR3 DNA reads TGCGCCAGCAGCTTGGGCCGGGAGGGAGAGACCCAGTACTAC. Encoded protein: CASSLGREGETQYY.

This clonotype was detected ten times or more. The chain links TRBV4-2 to TRBJ2-1; no reliable D call. Germline V gene lookup returns CDR1 LGHNA and CDR2 YNFKEQ. Trimming shortened V by 0 bases and J by 4 bases, and 13 bases separated the two germline ends. The CDR3 is 16 amino acids. In DNA, the CDR3 is TGTGCCAGCAGCCAAGAAAGTGGGCGTACTTACAATGAGCAGTTCTTC. It codes for CASSQESGRTYNEQFF.

There are many counts of this clonotype. The J gene is TRBJ1-1, the V gene TRBV7-9; D remains unclear. The CDR3 has 15 amino acids. Germline V gives CDR1 SEHNR, CDR2 FQNEAQ (reference sequence). Trimming shortened V by 5 bases and J by 1 base, and 14 bases separated the two germline ends. DNA for the CDR3: TGTGCCAGCAGCCCCTATGGACCGCGGAACACTGAAGCTTTCTTT. This gives the protein CASSPYGPRNTEAFF.

This clonotype has ten or more counts. The chain recombines TRBV18 with TRBJ1-1, with D perhaps TRBD1 (5 bases). Looked up from germline, CDR1 is KGHSH and CDR2 is LQKENI. The CDR3 totals 13 residues. Trimming left V 0 bases short and J 5 bases short, with 7 bases between. The CDR3 loop reads CASSPPAGTEAFF. CDR3 DNA sequence: TGTGCCAGCTCACCACCGGCAGGGACTGAAGCTTTCTTT.

This clonotype was observed at least ten times. At one end the junction does not follow the germline gene, possibly because of a read error. The chain links TRBV29-1 to TRBJ1-2; unclear D gene. This CDR3 has 12 amino acids. Germline V CDR1 and CDR2: SQVTM, ANQGSEA. CDR3 sequence (DNA): TGCACCGTTACTTCGGTCTCCGATGGCTACACCTTC. Translating it yields CTVTSVSDGYTF.

This clonotype was seen ten or more times. This rearrangement joins TRBV5-1 to TRBJ1-4; D possibly corresponds to TRBD1 (5 bases). This CDR3 has 13 residues. V was shortened by 8 bases and J by 2 bases, with 10 bases between the two germline ends. CDR1 and CDR2 from the germline V gene are SGHRS and YFSETQ. CDR3 residues: CARVGGTNEKLFF. CDR3 DNA: TGCGCCAGGGTCGGGGGGACTAATGAAAAACTGTTTTTT. The full variable domain, completed using reference TRBV5-1 and TRBJ1-4, is KAGVTQTPRYLIKTRGQQVTLSCSPISGHRSVSWYQQTPGQGLQFLFEYFSETQRNKGNFPGRFSGRQFSNSRSEMNVSTLELGDSALYLCARVGGTNEKLFFGSGTQLSVL.

This clonotype has at least ten counts. This rearrangement joins TRBV20-1 to TRBJ2-3; tentative D call: TRBD1 (6 bases). Trimming took 6 bases from V and 4 from J, leaving 23 bases between them. Germline V gene lookup returns CDR1 DFQATT and CDR2 SNEGSKA (reference sequence). This CDR3 contains 16 residues. The CDR3 here is CSAILEPPAGADTQYF. CDR3 coding DNA: TGCAGTGCCATCCTCGAGCCACCCGCAGGGGCAGATACGCAGTATTTT.

This clonotype was seen more than once but under ten times. The chain uses TRBV2 and TRBJ1-4, with TRBD1 as a possible D gene (5 bases). CDR3 size: 14 residues. The V end was cut by 4 bases, the J end by 4 bases, with 10 bases between. Germline CDR1 SNHLY, CDR2 FYNNEI. The CDR3 bases are TGTGCCAGCAGTGCAGGGATGGGTAATGAAAAACTGTTTTTT. Residues: CASSAGMGNEKLFF.

This clonotype was detected ten times or more. The rearrangement links TRBV4-2 to TRBJ2-2; D unclear. In germline, CDR1 is LGHNA, CDR2 YNFKEQ. Trimming took off 8 bases at V and 0 bases at J, with 16 bases between the two ends. The CDR3 has 16 residues. The CDR3 sequence: CASEAEPASNTGELFF. In nucleotides, the CDR3 is TGTGCCAGCGAGGCAGAGCCTGCCTCGAACACCGGGGAGCTGTTTTTT.

In this sample, this clonotype turned up many times. The V call is TRBV12-3 or TRBV12-4, the J call TRBJ2-4; D unclear. Trimming took off 5 bases at V and 9 bases at J, with 14 bases between the two ends. This CDR3 is 13 amino acids long. The CDR3 DNA follows: TGTGCCAGCAGTCAAGGCGGATTTGGCATTCAGTACTTC. Encoded protein: CASSQGGFGIQYF.

This clonotype was seen at least ten times. The chain uses TRBV12-3 or TRBV12-4 and TRBJ2-1; D is undetermined. Trimming stripped 3 bases from V and 12 bases from J, with 9 bases between. The CDR3 has 11 residues. CDR3 DNA: TGTGCCAGCAGTTTTAAGTGGGCGCAGTTCTTC. Amino acids: CASSFKWAQFF.

This clonotype was observed at least ten times. This rearrangement joins TRBV4-1 to TRBJ1-4; weak D call: TRBD1 (5 bases). The CDR3 sequence is 15 residues long. Germline V gene lookup returns CDR1 MGHRA and CDR2 YSYEKL. Trimming removed 0 bases at V and 6 bases at J, with 11 bases between. The CDR3 region has the DNA TGCGCCAGCAGCCAAGAACAGGCGAACTATGAAAAACTGTTTTTT. Protein product: CASSQEQANYEKLFF.

This clonotype was observed at least ten times. The chain recombines TRBV20-1 with TRBJ2-3, with D unclear. This CDR3 comprises 13 residues. Germline loops: CDR1 DFQATT, CDR2 SNEGSKA (reference sequence). Deletions cut 6 bases from V and 0 bases from J, with 10 bases between. The CDR3 loop reads CSAEMGSTDTQYF. CDR3 in DNA: TGCAGTGCCGAGATGGGGAGCACAGATACGCAGTATTTT.

This clonotype was recorded many times. The rearrangement joins TRBV5-1 to TRBJ2-1, with 10 positions matching TRBD2. V gave up 4 bases and J gave up 10 bases; unmatched junction bases: 11. The germline gives CDR1 SGHRS, CDR2 YFSETQ. The CDR3 totals 15 residues. The CDR3 loop reads CASSPTSGRALEQFF. The DNA for the CDR3 is TGCGCCAGCAGCCCCACAAGCGGGAGGGCCTTGGAGCAGTTCTTC.

This clonotype occurred many times. The chain links TRBV5-1 to TRBJ2-7, with D possibly matching TRBD1 (6 bases). Germline loops: CDR1 SGHRS, CDR2 YFSETQ. Trimming left V 0 bases short and J 4 bases short, with 14 bases between. CDR3 length: 15 amino acids. DNA of the CDR3: TGCGCCAGCAGCTTGGGTCGGGCAGGGGTTTACGAGCAGTACTTC. Translated: CASSLGRAGVYEQYF.

This clonotype was observed at least ten times. The V call is TRBV6-5, the J call TRBJ1-5; no firm D call. The germline V gene has CDR1 MNHEY and CDR2 SVGAGI. V gave up 6 bases and J gave up 3 bases, with 6 bases separating them. The CDR3 extends over 12 amino acids. The CDR3: CASSPPNQPQHF. The DNA of the CDR3 is TGTGCCAGCAGCCCACCCAATCAGCCCCAGCATTTT.

There are many counts of this clonotype. This rearrangement joins TRBV13 to TRBJ2-7; D is perhaps TRBD2 (5 bases). Deletions cut 2 bases from V and 2 bases from J, with 13 bases between. The CDR3 is made up of 15 amino acids. Germline lookup yields CDR1 PRHDT and CDR2 FYEKMQ (reference sequence). CDR3: CASSLKTGRTYEQYF. DNA for the CDR3: TGTGCCAGCAGCTTAAAAACGGGAAGAACCTACGAGCAGTACTTC. Together with reference TRBV13 and TRBJ2-7, the CDR3 gives the full variable domain: AAGVIQSPRHLIKEKRETATLKCYPIPRHDTVYWYQQGPGQDPQFLISFYEKMQSDKGSIPDRFSAQQFSDYHSELNMSSLELGDSALYFCASSLKTGRTYEQYFGPGTRLTVT.

The table lists this clonotype with many counts. The rearrangement links TRBV7-9 to TRBJ1-6, with 10 bases lining up with TRBD1. The CDR3 extends over 15 amino acids. V lost 5 bases to trimming and J lost 10 bases; unmatched junction nucleotides: 8. CDR1 is SEHNR and CDR2 is FQNEAQ in the germline V gene (reference sequence). The CDR3 loop reads CASSLRTGGRSPLHF. The CDR3 bases are TGTGCCAGCAGCCTACGGACAGGGGGTCGGTCACCCCTCCACTTT.

This clonotype was counted at least ten times. The genes are TRBV29-1 and TRBJ1-1, with unresolved D. Trimming pared 3 bases from V and 11 bases from J, leaving 10 bases between. Germline CDR1 is SQVTM and CDR2 is ANQGSEA. The CDR3 is 10 residues long. The CDR3 coding sequence is TGCAGCGTTGAGGAAGGGATTGCTTTCTTT. Translation gives CSVEEGIAFF.

This clonotype came up many times. The rearrangement joins TRBV6-2 or TRBV6-3 to TRBJ1-4; D remains ambiguous. Per the germline V gene, CDR1 is MNHEY and CDR2 is SVGEGT. With 0 bases removed from V and 7 bases from J, the gap between germline ends came to 12 bases. The CDR3 contains 15 residues. The CDR3: CASSYSTNPVEKLFF. The DNA for the CDR3 is TGTGCCAGCAGTTACTCGACAAATCCAGTTGAAAAACTGTTTTTT.

This clonotype was counted many times. The gene calls are TRBV7-2 and TRBJ1-6; D gene uncertain. The CDR3 consists of 13 residues. Germline CDR1 and CDR2: SGHTA and FQGNSA. Trimming removed 3 bases at V and 6 bases at J, with 6 bases between. As DNA, the CDR3 is TGTGCCAGCAGCTTGTATGGTAATTCACCCCTCCACTTT. It is translated as CASSLYGNSPLHF. Variable domain in full (rest from reference TRBV7-2 and TRBJ1-6): GAGVSQSPSNKVTEKGKDVELRCDPISGHTALYWYRQSLGQGLEFLIYFQGNSAPDKSGLPSDRFSAERTGGSVSTLTIQRTQQEDSAVYLCASSLYGNSPLHFGNGTRLTVT.